This T cell receptor beta chain was retrieved from a study of somatic mutations in cytotoxic T cells in rheumatoid arthritis. The overall study: Patients gave 30 ml EDTA peripheral blood immediately after diagnosis, prior to starting treatment. Nearly 100% purity was obtained when some V beta antibody-stained T-cell populations were flow-sorted; these included V beta1+ cells sequenced for TCRB.

The investigators isolated CD4+ and CD8+ cells by positive magnetic bead selection and checked their purity by flow cytometry. Authors' analysis steps: Matching published virus-specific TCRB sequences was rare for patient CD8+ clones that were larger than 1%. Sequencing used immunoSEQ multiplex PCR; TCRdb keeps in-frame clones, though not all of them. The V and J calls and clone size were taken over from that table, and D and trimming were inferred from the DNA. The sample includes 6,000 to 8,000 clones, roughly 90% of them seen just once. Per the germline V gene, CDR1 is MGHRA and CDR2 is YSYEKL. V was pared by 5 bases and J by 0 bases, with 20 bases between. CDR3 size: 18 residues.

Sequencing input: CD8+ T cells sorted from blood. The source of this sequence is a man between 35 and 55 years old with rheumatoid arthritis. This chain connects TRBV4-1 to TRBJ2-1; D is undetermined. CDR3 residues: CASSNPPPGHSSYNEQFF. Written as DNA, the CDR3 is TGCGCCAGCAGCAACCCCCCCCCAGGTCACAGCTCCTACAATGAGCAGTTCTTC.